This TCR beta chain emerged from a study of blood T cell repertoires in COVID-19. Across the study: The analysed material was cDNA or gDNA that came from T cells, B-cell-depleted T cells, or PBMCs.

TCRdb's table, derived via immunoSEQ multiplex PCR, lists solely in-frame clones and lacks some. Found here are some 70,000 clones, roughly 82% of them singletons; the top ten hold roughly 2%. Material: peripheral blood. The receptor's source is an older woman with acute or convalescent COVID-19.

The CDR3 nucleotides read TGTGCCAGCAGCTTCAGGGACACTGAAGCTTTCTTT. Encoded protein: CASSFRDTEAFF. The genes are TRBV3-1 (or the pseudogene TRBV3-2) and TRBJ1-1; perhaps TRBD1 as D (5 bases). Trimming pared 5 bases from V and 3 bases from J, leaving 7 bases between. The germline gives CDR1 LGHDT, CDR2 YNNKEL (reference sequence). The CDR3 is 12 residues long.